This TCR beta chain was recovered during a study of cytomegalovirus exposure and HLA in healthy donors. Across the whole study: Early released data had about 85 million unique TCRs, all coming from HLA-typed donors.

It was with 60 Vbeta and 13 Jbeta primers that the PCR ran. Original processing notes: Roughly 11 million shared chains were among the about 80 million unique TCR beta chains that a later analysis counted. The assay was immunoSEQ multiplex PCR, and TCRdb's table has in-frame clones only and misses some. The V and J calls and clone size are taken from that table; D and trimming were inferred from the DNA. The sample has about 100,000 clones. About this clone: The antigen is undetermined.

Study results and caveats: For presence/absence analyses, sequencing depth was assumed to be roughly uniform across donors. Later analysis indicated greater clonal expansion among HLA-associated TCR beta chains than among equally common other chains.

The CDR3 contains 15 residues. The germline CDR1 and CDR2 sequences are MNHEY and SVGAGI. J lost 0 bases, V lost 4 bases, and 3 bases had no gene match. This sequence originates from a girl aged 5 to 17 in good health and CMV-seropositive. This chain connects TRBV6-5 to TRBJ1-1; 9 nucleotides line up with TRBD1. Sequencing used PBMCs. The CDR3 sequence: CASSLTGGMNTEAFF. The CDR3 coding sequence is TGTGCCAGCAGTTTGACAGGGGGAATGAACACTGAAGCTTTCTTT.